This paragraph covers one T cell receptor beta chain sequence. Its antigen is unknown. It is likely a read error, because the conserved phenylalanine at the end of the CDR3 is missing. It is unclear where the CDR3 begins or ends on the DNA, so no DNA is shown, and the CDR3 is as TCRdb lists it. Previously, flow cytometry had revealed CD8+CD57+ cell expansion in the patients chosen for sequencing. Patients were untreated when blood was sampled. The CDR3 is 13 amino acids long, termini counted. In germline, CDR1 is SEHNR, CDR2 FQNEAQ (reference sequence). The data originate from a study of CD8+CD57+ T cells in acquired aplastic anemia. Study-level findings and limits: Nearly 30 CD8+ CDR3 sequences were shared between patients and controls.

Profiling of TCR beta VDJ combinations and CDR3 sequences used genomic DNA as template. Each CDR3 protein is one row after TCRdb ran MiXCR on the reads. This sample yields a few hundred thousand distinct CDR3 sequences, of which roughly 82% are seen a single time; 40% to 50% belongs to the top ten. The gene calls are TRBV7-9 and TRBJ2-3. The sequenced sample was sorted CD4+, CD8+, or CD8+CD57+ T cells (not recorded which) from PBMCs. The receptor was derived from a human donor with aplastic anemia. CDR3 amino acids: CASGYESTGTSDD.